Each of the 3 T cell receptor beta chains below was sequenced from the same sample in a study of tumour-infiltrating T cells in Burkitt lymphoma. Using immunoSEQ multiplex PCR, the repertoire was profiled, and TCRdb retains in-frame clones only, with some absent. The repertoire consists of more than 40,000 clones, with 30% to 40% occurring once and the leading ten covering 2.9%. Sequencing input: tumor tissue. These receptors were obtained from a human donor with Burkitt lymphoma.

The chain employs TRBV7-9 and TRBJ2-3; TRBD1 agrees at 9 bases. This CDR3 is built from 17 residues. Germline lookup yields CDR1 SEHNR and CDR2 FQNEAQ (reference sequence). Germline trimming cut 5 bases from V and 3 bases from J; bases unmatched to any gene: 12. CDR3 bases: TGTGCCAGCAGCCTTACGCCGGGACAGGGTCAAACAGATACGCAGTATTTT. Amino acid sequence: CASSLTPGQGQTDTQYF.

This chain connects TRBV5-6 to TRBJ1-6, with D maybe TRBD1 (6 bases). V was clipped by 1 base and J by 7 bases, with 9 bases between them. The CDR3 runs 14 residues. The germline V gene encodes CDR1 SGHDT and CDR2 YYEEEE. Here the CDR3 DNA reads TGTGCCAGCAGCTTGTGGCAGGGGAATTCACCCCTCCACTTT. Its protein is CASSLWQGNSPLHF.

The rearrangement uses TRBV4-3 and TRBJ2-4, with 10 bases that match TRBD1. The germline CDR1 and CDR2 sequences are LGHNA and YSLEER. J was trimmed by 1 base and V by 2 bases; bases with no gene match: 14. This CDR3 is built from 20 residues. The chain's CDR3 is CASSQHRDRGVFVAKNIQYF. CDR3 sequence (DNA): TGCGCCAGCAGCCAACATCGGGACAGGGGAGTATTCGTCGCCAAAAACATTCAGTACTTC.